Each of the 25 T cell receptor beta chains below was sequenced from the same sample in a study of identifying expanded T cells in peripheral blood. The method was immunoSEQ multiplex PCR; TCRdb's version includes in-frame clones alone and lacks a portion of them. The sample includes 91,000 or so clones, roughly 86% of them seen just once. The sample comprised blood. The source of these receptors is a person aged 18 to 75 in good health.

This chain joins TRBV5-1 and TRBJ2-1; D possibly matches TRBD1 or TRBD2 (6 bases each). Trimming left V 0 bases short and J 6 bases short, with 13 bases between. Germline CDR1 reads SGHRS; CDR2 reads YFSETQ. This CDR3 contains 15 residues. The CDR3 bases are TGCGCCAGCAGCTTGGTGGGGGGCTCACGCAATGAGCAGTTCTTC. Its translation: CASSLVGGSRNEQFF.

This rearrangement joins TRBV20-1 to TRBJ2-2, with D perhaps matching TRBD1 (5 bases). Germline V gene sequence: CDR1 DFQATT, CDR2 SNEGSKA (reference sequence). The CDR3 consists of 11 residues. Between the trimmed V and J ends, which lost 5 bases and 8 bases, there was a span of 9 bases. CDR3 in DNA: TGCAGTGCTCCTACAGGTGGGGAGCTGTTTTTT. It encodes CSAPTGGELFF.

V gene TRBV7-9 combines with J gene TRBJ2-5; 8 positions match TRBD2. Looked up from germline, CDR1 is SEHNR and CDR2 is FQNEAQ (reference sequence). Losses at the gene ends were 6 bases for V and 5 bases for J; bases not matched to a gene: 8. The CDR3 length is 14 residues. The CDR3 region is CASRSTSGGETQYF. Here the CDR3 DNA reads TGTGCCAGCAGATCTACTAGCGGAGGGGAGACCCAGTACTTC.

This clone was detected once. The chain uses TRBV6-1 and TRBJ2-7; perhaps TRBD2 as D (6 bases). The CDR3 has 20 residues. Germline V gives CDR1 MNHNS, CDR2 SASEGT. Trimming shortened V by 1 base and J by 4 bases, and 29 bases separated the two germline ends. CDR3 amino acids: CASSEVDGRVLTHINYEQYF. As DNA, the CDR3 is TGTGCCAGCAGTGAAGTCGACGGGAGAGTCCTCACCCACATAAATTACGAGCAGTACTTC.

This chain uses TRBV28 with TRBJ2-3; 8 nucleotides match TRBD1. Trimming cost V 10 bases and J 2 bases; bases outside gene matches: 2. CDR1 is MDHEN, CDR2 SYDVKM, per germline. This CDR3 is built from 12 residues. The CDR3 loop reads CATRGPTDTQYF. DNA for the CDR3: TGTGCCACCAGGGGGCCCACAGATACGCAGTATTTT. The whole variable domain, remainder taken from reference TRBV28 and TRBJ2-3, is DVKVTQSSRYLVKRTGEKVFLECVQDMDHENMFWYRQDPGLGLRLIYFSYDVKMKEKGDIPEGYSVSREKKERFSLILESASTNQTSMYLCATRGPTDTQYFGPGTRLTVL.

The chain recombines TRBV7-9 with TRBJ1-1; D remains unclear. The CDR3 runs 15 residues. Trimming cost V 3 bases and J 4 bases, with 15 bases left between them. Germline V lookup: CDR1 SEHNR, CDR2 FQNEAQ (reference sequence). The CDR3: CASSLVGSRGTEAFF. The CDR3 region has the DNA TGTGCCAGCAGCTTGGTTGGGTCTCGCGGCACTGAAGCTTTCTTT.

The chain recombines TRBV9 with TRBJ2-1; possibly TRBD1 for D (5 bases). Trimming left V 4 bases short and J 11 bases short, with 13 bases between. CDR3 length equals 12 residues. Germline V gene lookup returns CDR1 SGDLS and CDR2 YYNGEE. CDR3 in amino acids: CASSPGRVKQFF. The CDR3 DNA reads TGTGCCAGCAGCCCCGGCAGGGTAAAGCAGTTCTTC.

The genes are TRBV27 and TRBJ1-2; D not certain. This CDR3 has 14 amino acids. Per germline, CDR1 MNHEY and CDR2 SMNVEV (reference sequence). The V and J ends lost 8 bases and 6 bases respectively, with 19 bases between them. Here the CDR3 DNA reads TGTGCCAGCGCTCCCGGAAACCTTGTGAATGGCTACACCTTC. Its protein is CASAPGNLVNGYTF.

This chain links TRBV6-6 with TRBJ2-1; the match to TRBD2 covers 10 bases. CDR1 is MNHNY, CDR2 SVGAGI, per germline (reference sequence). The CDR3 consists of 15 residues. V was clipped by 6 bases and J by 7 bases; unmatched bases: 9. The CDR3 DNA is TGTGCCAGCAGACGAACTAGCGGGGAGATAAATGAGCAGTTCTTC. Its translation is CASRRTSGEINEQFF.

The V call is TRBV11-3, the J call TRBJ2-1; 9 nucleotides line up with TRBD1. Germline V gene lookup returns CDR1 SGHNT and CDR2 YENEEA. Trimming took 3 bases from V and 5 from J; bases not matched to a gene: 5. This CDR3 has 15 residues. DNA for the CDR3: TGTGCCAGCAGCTTCGGACAGGGGTACGACAATGAGCAGTTCTTC. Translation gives CASSFGQGYDNEQFF.

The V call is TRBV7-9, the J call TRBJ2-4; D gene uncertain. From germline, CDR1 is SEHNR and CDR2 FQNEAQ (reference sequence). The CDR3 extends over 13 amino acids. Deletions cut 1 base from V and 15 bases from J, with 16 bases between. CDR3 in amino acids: CASSLGPAGSGYF. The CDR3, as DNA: TGTGCCAGCAGCTTAGGTCCCGCCGGATCCGGGTACTTC.

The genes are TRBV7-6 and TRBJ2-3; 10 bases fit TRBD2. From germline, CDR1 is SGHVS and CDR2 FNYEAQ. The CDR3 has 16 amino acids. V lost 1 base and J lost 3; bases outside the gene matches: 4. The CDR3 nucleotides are TGTGCCAGCAGCTTAGGAAGCGGGGGGGCTACAGATACGCAGTATTTT. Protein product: CASSLGSGGATDTQYF. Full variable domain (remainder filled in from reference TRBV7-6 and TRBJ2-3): GAGVSQSPRYKVTKRGQDVALRCDPISGHVSLYWYRQALGQGPEFLTYFNYEAQQDKSGLPNDRFSAERPEGSISTLTIQRTEQRDSAMYRCASSLGSGGATDTQYFGPGTRLTVL.

DNA of the CDR3: TGTGCCAGCAGTGAACGGGGATACCTCTACGAGCAGTACTTC. It encodes CASSERGYLYEQYF. The V call is TRBV6-1, the J call TRBJ2-7, with D perhaps TRBD2 (5 bases). Trimming removed 2 bases at V and 3 bases at J, with 11 bases between. CDR3 length equals 14 residues. Germline CDR1 reads MNHNS; CDR2 reads SASEGT.

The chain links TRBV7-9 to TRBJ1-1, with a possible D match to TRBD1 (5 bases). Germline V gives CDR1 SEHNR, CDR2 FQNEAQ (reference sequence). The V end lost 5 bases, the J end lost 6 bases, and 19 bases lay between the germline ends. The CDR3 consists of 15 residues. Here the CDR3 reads CASSRGTGAPAEAFF. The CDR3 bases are TGTGCCAGCAGCCGCGGAACAGGTGCCCCCGCTGAAGCTTTCTTT.

The CDR3: CASSGRASYNEQFF. The CDR3, as DNA: TGTGCCAGCAGCGGGAGGGCTTCCTACAATGAGCAGTTCTTC. V usage is TRBV9 and J usage is TRBJ2-1; possible D gene TRBD2, 6 bases. The CDR3 has 14 amino acids. Germline-derived CDR1 and CDR2 are SGDLS and YYNGEE. V lost 3 bases and J lost 1, with 8 bases in between.

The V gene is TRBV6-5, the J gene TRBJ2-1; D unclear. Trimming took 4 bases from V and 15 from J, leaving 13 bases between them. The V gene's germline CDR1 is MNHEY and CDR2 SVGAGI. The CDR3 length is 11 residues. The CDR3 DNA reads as TGTGCCAGCAGTTCCCCACTTCGTGCGTTCTTC. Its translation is CASSSPLRAFF.

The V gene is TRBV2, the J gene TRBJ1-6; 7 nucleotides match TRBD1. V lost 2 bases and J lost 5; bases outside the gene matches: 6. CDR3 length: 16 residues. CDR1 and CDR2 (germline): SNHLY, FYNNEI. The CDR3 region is CASSEQGDRHNSPLHF. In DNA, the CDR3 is TGTGCCAGCAGTGAACAGGGGGACAGACATAATTCACCCCTCCACTTT. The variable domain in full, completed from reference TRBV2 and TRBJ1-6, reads EPEVTQTPSHQVTQMGQEVILRCVPISNHLYFYWYRQILGQKVEFLVSFYNNEISEKSEIFDDQFSVERPDGSNFTLKIRSTKLEDSAMYFCASSEQGDRHNSPLHFGNGTRLTVT.

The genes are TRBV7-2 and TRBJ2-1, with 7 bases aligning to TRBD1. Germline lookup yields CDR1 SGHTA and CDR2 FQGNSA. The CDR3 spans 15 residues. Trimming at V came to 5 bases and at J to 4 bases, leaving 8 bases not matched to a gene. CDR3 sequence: CASSPEDRTYNEQFF. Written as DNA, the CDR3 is TGTGCCAGCAGCCCAGAGGACAGGACTTACAATGAGCAGTTCTTC.

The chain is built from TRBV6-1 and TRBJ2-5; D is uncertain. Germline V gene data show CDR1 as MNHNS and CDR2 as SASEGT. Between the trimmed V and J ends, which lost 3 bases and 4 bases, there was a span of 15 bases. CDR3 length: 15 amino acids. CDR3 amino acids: CASSDPTVLSETQYF. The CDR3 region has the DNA TGTGCCAGCAGTGATCCAACAGTGTTATCAGAGACCCAGTACTTC.

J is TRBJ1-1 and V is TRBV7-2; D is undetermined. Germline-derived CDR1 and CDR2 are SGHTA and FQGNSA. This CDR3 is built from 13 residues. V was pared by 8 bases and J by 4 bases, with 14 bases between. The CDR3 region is CASPDPAGTEAFF. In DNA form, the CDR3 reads TGTGCCAGCCCTGACCCAGCGGGCACTGAAGCTTTCTTT.

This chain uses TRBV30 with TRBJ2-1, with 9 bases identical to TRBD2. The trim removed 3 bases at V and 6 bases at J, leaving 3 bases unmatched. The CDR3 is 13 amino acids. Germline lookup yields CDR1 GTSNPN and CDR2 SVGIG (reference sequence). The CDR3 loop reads CAWSETSGNEQFF. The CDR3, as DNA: TGTGCCTGGAGCGAGACTAGCGGCAATGAGCAGTTCTTC.

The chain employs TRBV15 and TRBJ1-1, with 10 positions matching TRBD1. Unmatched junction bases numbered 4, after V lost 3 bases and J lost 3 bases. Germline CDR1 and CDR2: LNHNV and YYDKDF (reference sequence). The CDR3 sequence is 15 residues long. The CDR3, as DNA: TGTGCCACCAGCAGCGACAGGGGGCTGTACACTGAAGCTTTCTTT. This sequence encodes CATSSDRGLYTEAFF.

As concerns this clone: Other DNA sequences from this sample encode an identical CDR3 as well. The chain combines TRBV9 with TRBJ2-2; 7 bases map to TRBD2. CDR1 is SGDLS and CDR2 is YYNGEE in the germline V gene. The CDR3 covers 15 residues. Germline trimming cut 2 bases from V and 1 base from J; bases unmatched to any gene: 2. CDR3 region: CASSVASGNTGELFF. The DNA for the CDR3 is TGTGCCAGCAGCGTCGCTAGCGGGAACACCGGGGAGCTGTTTTTT.

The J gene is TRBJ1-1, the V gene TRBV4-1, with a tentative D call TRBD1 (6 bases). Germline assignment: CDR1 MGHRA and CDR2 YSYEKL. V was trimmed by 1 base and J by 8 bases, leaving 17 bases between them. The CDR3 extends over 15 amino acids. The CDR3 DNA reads TGCGCCAGCAGCCAAGGCTCGTTGGGGGCACTAGAAGCTTTCTTT. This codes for CASSQGSLGALEAFF.

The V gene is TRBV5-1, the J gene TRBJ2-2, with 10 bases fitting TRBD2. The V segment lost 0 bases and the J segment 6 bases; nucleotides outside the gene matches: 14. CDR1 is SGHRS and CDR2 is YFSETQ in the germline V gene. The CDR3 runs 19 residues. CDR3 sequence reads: CASSLVYRLAGRTAGELFF. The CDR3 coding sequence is TGCGCCAGCAGCTTGGTTTACCGACTAGCGGGCCGGACGGCCGGGGAGCTGTTTTTT.